One sample yielded the 20 T cell receptor beta chains listed below, sequenced in a study of brain T cells in children with intractable seizures. Libraries were prepared by immunoSEQ multiplex PCR; TCRdb keeps only in-frame clonotypes and omits some of them. The sample shows just under 65,000 clones, about 96% of them seen only once. The sequenced sample was peripheral blood, obtained at surgery. The receptors shown here come from a boy younger than two with focal cortical dysplasia and intractable seizures.

The chain couples TRBV5-4 to TRBJ2-5; 14 nucleotides agree with TRBD2. The ends lost 0 bases at V and 5 bases at J; junction bases unmatched: 3. In germline, CDR1 is SGHNT, CDR2 YYREEE (reference sequence). CDR3 size: 16 residues. The DNA for the CDR3 is TGTGCCAGCAGCTTGGTGGGACTAGCGGGAGTTGAGACCCAGTACTTC. Encoded protein: CASSLVGLAGVETQYF.

This clone was detected only a few times. The V call is TRBV5-4, the J call TRBJ2-1; TRBD1 matches at 10 bases. Germline-derived CDR1 and CDR2 are SGHNT and YYREEE (reference sequence). Losses at the gene ends were 4 bases for V and 7 bases for J; bases not matched to a gene: 11. The CDR3 extends over 16 amino acids. This CDR3 reads CASSTRQGARLNEQFF. The CDR3, as DNA: TGTGCCAGCAGCACGAGACAGGGGGCGCGATTAAATGAGCAGTTCTTC.

The V call is TRBV6-5, the J call TRBJ1-1; weak D call: TRBD1 (5 bases). Trimming pared 4 bases from V and 9 bases from J, leaving 12 bases between. The CDR3 runs 12 residues. Germline loops: CDR1 MNHEY, CDR2 SVGAGI. This CDR3 reads CASSLDSKKAFF. The CDR3 bases are TGTGCCAGCAGTTTAGACAGTAAAAAAGCTTTCTTT.

The chain couples TRBV19 to TRBJ2-7; tentatively, D is TRBD1 (6 bases). V gave up 8 bases and J gave up 1 base, with 12 bases separating them. In germline, CDR1 is LNHDA, CDR2 SQIVND (reference sequence). The CDR3 spans 13 residues. CDR3 bases: TGTGCCAGTGGAACCGGACAGTCCTACGAGCAGTACTTC. The encoded protein is CASGTGQSYEQYF.

Details on this clone: Other DNA sequences in this specimen translate into the identical CDR3. This rearrangement joins TRBV27 to TRBJ1-1; D is unclear. CDR1 and CDR2 from the germline V gene are MNHEY and SMNVEV (reference sequence). CDR3 size: 13 residues. The V gene lost 2 bases and the J gene lost 2 bases, with 6 bases spanning the gap. CDR3: CASSLIGNTEAFF. The CDR3 DNA reads TGTGCCAGCAGTTTAATCGGTAACACTGAAGCTTTCTTT.

The chain uses TRBV5-6 and TRBJ2-3; D not certain. This CDR3 is 11 amino acids long. V was cut by 0 bases and J by 4 bases, with 0 bases left in between. CDR1 SGHDT and CDR2 YYEEEE come from the germline V gene. CDR3 bases: TGTGCCAGCAGCTTGGCAGATACGCAGTATTTT. Translated, it gives CASSLADTQYF.

V usage is TRBV24-1 and J usage is TRBJ2-1; 10 bases agree with TRBD2. This CDR3 region has 16 residues. Germline V CDR1 and CDR2: KGHDR, SFDVKD. V lost 7 bases, J lost 6 bases, and 11 bases stayed unmatched. CDR3 nucleotide sequence: TGTGCCACCAGGGACATAGCGGGAGGCCCCTGCAATGAGCAGTTCTTC. Translating gives CATRDIAGGPCNEQFF.

The chain combines TRBV7-9 with TRBJ2-5, with 11 nucleotides matching TRBD2. Per the germline V gene, CDR1 is SEHNR and CDR2 is FQNEAQ (reference sequence). The CDR3 contains 14 residues. Trimming cost V 7 bases and J 5 bases; bases outside gene matches: 6. CDR3 coding DNA: TGTGCCAGCATAGCGGGAGGGCCTCGGGAGACCCAGTACTTC. It yields the protein CASIAGGPRETQYF.

The V gene is TRBV9, the J gene TRBJ2-7; 9 bases map to TRBD1. The V gene end was trimmed by 4 bases and the J gene end by 3 bases; junction bases not matched to a gene: 5. The V gene's germline CDR1 is SGDLS and CDR2 YYNGEE. This CDR3 spans 14 amino acids. The CDR3 nucleotides are TGTGCCAGCAGCCCAGGGACAGGGTTCTACGAGCAGTACTTC. As protein: CASSPGTGFYEQYF.

The V gene is TRBV4-2, the J gene TRBJ2-3; no reliable D call. The CDR3 is made up of 16 amino acids. Per the germline V gene, CDR1 is LGHNA and CDR2 is YNFKEQ. Trimming cost V 0 bases and J 3 bases, with 13 bases left between them. The CDR3 DNA reads TGTGCCAGCAGCCAAGATGACGGGTTTCCTACAGATACGCAGTATTTT. Translated, it gives CASSQDDGFPTDTQYF.

The V and J genes are TRBV28 and TRBJ1-5; a weak D match, TRBD1 (6 bases). The CDR3 covers 15 residues. V lost 11 bases and J 5 bases, leaving 22 bases between the germline ends. Germline lookup yields CDR1 MDHEN and CDR2 SYDVKM. The CDR3 DNA reads as TGTGCCTCAGTTCTACGGGGGCGGGTGGATCAGCCCCAGCATTTT. This encodes CASVLRGRVDQPQHF.

V gene TRBV5-1 combines with J gene TRBJ1-1; D perhaps matches TRBD1 (6 bases). Trimming removed 3 bases at V and 1 base at J, with 10 bases between. This CDR3 contains 14 residues. Per the germline V gene, CDR1 is SGHRS and CDR2 is YFSETQ. In DNA, the CDR3 is TGCGCCAGCAGCTACGACAGGTCGAACACTGAAGCTTTCTTT. Translation: CASSYDRSNTEAFF.

CDR3 in amino acids: CASSLEANYGYTF. CDR3 sequence (DNA): TGTGCCAGCAGCTTAGAAGCTAACTATGGCTACACCTTC. V is TRBV13 and J is TRBJ1-2; unclear D gene. V lost 1 base and J lost 0, with 3 bases in between. This CDR3 has 13 residues. Germline CDR1 reads PRHDT; CDR2 reads FYEKMQ (reference sequence).

The DNA for the CDR3 is TGTGCCAGCAGGGAAGACAGCAGAATCCAAGAGACCCAGTACTTC. Translating gives CASREDSRIQETQYF. The chain combines TRBV25-1 with TRBJ2-5, with D possibly TRBD1 on 5 matching bases. The CDR3 has 15 residues. The germline gives CDR1 MGHDK, CDR2 SYGVNS. Between the trimmed V and J ends, which lost 6 bases and 1 base, there was a span of 15 bases.

This clone was recorded once. The gene calls are TRBV19 and TRBJ2-1; 9 bases align to TRBD2. CDR1 and CDR2 (germline): LNHDA, SQIVND (reference sequence). V shed 4 bases, J shed 5 bases, and the junction held 0 bases outside the gene matches. The CDR3 is 13 residues long. CDR3 DNA sequence: TGTGCCAGTAGTACTAGCGGGAACAATGAGCAGTTCTTC. This encodes CASSTSGNNEQFF.

The chain combines TRBV7-2 with TRBJ2-3; tentatively, D is TRBD2 (6 bases). The CDR3 totals 17 residues. Trimming removed 2 bases at V and 1 base at J, with 16 bases between. Germline V gene sequence: CDR1 SGHTA, CDR2 FQGNSA. The CDR3 coding sequence is TGTGCCAGCAGCTTATGGGCGGGGAAACTGGGCACAGATACGCAGTATTTT. This codes for CASSLWAGKLGTDTQYF.

V is TRBV4-1 and J is TRBJ1-1; D unclear. The CDR3 is made up of 14 amino acids. The germline V gene has CDR1 MGHRA and CDR2 YSYEKL. V lost 4 bases and J 8 bases, leaving 17 bases between the germline ends. Written as DNA, the CDR3 is TGCGCCAGCAGCCGAGGCGTACTTTCTGGGGAAGCTTTCTTT. It translates to CASSRGVLSGEAFF.

The chain is built from TRBV15 and TRBJ2-1; TRBD1 matches 9 bases. V trimming: 1 base; J trimming: 0 bases; junction bases outside the gene matches: 10. CDR3 length: 19 residues. From germline, CDR1 is LNHNV and CDR2 YYDKDF (reference sequence). CDR3 coding DNA: TGTGCCACCAGCAGAGCGCCCGGGACAGGGCTTTTCTCCTACAATGAGCAGTTCTTC. The encoded protein is CATSRAPGTGLFSYNEQFF.

The chain joins TRBV4-1 to TRBJ2-1; 7 bases align to TRBD2. The V gene end was trimmed by 0 bases and the J gene end by 7 bases; junction bases not matched to a gene: 15. Germline lookup yields CDR1 MGHRA and CDR2 YSYEKL. This CDR3 spans 18 amino acids. CDR3 coding DNA: TGCGCCAGCAGCCAAGAAGGTAGCACTAGCGCGGCTCGGAATGAGCAGTTCTTC. Protein: CASSQEGSTSAARNEQFF.

The rearrangement joins TRBV5-1 to TRBJ1-5; D possibly corresponds to TRBD1 (6 bases). The ends were cut back, 1 base at V and 4 bases at J, with 12 bases in the middle. CDR1 SGHRS and CDR2 YFSETQ come from the germline V gene. The CDR3 runs 15 residues. CDR3 in DNA: TGCGCCAGCAGCTTGTTTCCAGGGGTGAATCAGCCCCAGCATTTT. Residues: CASSLFPGVNQPQHF.